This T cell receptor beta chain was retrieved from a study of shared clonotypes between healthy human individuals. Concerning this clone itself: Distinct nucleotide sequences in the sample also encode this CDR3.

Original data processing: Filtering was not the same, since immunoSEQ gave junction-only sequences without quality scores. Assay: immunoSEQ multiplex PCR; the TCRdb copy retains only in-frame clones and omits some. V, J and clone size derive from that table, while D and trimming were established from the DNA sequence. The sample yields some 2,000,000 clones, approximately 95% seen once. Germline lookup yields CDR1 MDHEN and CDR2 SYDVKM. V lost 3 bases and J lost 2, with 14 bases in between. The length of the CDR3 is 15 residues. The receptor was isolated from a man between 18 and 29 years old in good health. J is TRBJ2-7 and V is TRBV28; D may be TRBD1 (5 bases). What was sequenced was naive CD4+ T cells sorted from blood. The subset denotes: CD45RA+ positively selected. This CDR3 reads CASSFGRRGTYEQYF. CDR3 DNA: TGTGCCAGCAGTTTTGGCCGAAGGGGAACCTACGAGCAGTACTTC.